The subject of this entry is one T cell receptor (beta chain). The target of this receptor is not known. The sample holds no much larger clone one base away, and base qualities are not on file. The data are from a study of blood T cells in healthy people across ages (dated by TCRdb to the mid-2010s). About the study as a whole: Template switching captured roughly one uniquely barcoded TCR beta cDNA molecule per two T cells in model experiments. For two donors (one aged 18 to 29 and one aged 80 or older), the study analyzed two additional independent replicas of 1 million unique cDNA reads from the same blood draw. The study measured age-related changes in TCR beta repertoire diversity using deep sequencing normalized with unique cDNA molecular identifiers. The donors were split into four age groups: young (average about 16 years), middle-aged (nearly 40), aged (over 55) and long-lived (about 82). To avoid experimental bias, donors of different ages were spread randomly across the sequencing lanes. Points the paper makes about the study in general: Estimates of total diversity based on one million sequenced T cells were considered lower bounds and underestimates. Since profiling was done on bulk unsorted PBMCs, naive and antigen-experienced compartments could not be conclusively compared. As age increased, observed TCR beta diversity per million T cells dropped in a roughly linear way, and a significant reduction was already evident by age about 36. Because the CMV infection status of the donors was unknown, age-related changes in expanded clonotypes may potentially have been confounded. Compared with the aged group, the long-lived group had more naive CD4+ T cells, fewer expanded clones and increased TCR diversity, suggesting age selection. A strong correlation was found between observed TCR beta diversity and the percentage of naive T cells measured by flow cytometry.

The library came from 5' RACE. A second 7 to 11 cycle PCR used a sample-barcoded 5' primer and a J-beta primer mix. A unique molecular identifier was introduced onto each TCR beta cDNA molecule by a template-switch 5' adaptor carrying 12 random nucleotides. At least 2.5 million CDR3-containing paired-end reads were obtained from each sample. All of the RNA was converted into first-strand cDNA using the Mint cDNA synthesis kit, with a TRBC-specific oligonucleotide serving as the primer. Following uracil-DNA glycosylase treatment, all cDNA underwent a first 18-cycle PCR with the universal primers M1SS and BC2_uni_R. The original pipeline was this. For normalization, 1 million high-quality reads, each with a distinct molecular identifier, were randomly selected from each sample. Reads sharing molecular identifiers were discarded rather than binned into consensus sequences. MiTCR, with a Q25 quality threshold and the strictest error-elimination algorithm, was used for CDR3 identification, clonotype clustering and error correction. A nonparametric unseen species model with Euler transformation was used to estimate a lower bound on total TCR beta diversity. TCRdb handled the public reads itself, with Q25 trimming in fastp and clone calling in MiXCR, and kept productive beta chains. One record per CDR3 amino acid sequence lists the most common genes and DNA. The V and J calls and clone size come from TCRdb's table, not from the authors' own analysis. The sample data list around 2 million distinct CDR3 sequences, and about 39% of these were observed just once. Of the sample, about 21% is held by the ten largest clones.

As encoded in the germline V gene (reference sequence), CDR1 is SEHNR while CDR2 is FQNEAQ. Cut back by 5 bases and 3 bases, the V and J ends lie 16 bases apart. The CDR3, cysteine through phenylalanine, is 15 amino acids long. The retained sequence is limited to the CDR3, 45 bases, with the frame set at the first base. Donors were 35 to 40 systemically healthy Caucasian individuals from Russia aged roughly 6 to 90 years. Around 10 milliliters of peripheral blood were collected from each donor into EDTA-treated Vacutainer tubes. Ficoll-Paque density-gradient centrifugation was used to isolate PBMCs, with at least 7 million obtained per sample. Trizol reagent was used to extract total RNA from the PBMCs, yielding at least 6 micrograms per sample. Naive CD45RAhigh/CD27high T cell percentages were measured by flow cytometry on a PBMC aliquot from every donor.

The sequenced material came from blood. The V and J genes are TRBV7-9 and TRBJ1-2, with an unclear D gene assignment. This TCR came from a human donor in good health. Here the CDR3 is given as CASSPPLGSHYGYTF. The sequence in DNA is TGTGCCAGCAGCCCCCCCCTTGGCAGCCACTATGGCTACACCTTC.